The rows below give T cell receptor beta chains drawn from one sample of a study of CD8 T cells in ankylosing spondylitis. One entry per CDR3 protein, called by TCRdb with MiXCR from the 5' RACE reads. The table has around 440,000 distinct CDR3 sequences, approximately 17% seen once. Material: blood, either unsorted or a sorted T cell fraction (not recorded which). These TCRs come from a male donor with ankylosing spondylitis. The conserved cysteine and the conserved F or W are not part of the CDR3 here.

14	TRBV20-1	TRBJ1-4	SARILGGALNEKLF
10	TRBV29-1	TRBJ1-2	SVDAGVNGYT
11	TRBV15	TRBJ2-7	ATSRDRQYEQY
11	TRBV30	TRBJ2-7	AWSPGTTYEQY
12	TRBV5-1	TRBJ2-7	ASSLYDGALEQY
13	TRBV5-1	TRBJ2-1	ASSLAGDTYNEQF
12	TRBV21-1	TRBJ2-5	ASSKGVREGTQY
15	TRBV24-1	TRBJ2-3	ATSSLRTSGLLDTQY
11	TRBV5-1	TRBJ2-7	ASSALQGNEQY
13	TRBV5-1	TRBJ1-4	ASSIGDRDEEKLF
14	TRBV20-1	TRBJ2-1	SARDGGRSSYNEQF
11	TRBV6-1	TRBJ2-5	ASRSHNQETQY
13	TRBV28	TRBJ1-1	ASSLLGSLNTEAF
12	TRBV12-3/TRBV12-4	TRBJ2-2	ASKGQGNTGELF
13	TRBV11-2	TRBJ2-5	ASSLEGGSGETQY
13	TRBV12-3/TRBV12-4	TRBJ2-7	ATTPTGTGNHEQY
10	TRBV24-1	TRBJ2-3	ATSDPYYTQY
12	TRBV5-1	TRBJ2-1	ASSPRRAYNEQF
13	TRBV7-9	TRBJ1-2	ASSLVGQAYYGYT
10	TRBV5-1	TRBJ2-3	ASSLASDTQY
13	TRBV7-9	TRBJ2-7	ASKRGQGSPYEQY
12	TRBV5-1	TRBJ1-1	ASNRGLRDTEAF
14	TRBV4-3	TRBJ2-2	ASSQDTAGVFGELF
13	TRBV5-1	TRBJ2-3	ASSLAGSGADTQY
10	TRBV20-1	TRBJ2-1	SVPPMGHEQF
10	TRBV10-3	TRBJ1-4	AISESGEKLF
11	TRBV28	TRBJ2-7	ATRRGALYEQY
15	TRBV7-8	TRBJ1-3	ATTDRSSVGRGNTIY